The 27 T cell receptor beta chains below come from one sample, sequenced in a study of vaccination and CD4 T cells after COVID-19. Their target antigens are unknown. An Oncomine TCR Beta short-read assay was used to sequence the DNA from cultured CD4+ T cells. TCRdb processed the PCR reads anew with MiXCR; each CDR3 protein has one entry. The sample holds some 24,000 distinct CDR3 sequences; 42% are singletons and the top ten take 4.1%. Time point here: late sampling 161 to 241 days after vaccination in three convalescent patients. Treatment defined: roughly 10-day PBMC culture with coronavirus spike peptide pools or control peptides (ViraFEST assay). The source material was CD4+ T cells from blood, cultured in vitro, sampled about 7 months after SARS-CoV-2 vaccination. The receptors come from a human donor who had recovered from COVID-19.

This clonotype was observed a handful of times. The J gene is TRBJ2-4, the V gene TRBV7-9; TRBD1 matches 7 bases. Trimming cost V 2 bases and J 6 bases; bases outside gene matches: 4. The germline V gene has CDR1 SEHNR and CDR2 FQNEAQ (reference sequence). The CDR3 runs 14 residues. The CDR3 DNA is TGTGCCAGCAGCTTAACAGGGGATTCAAACATTCAGTACTTC. It yields the protein CASSLTGDSNIQYF.

CDR3 loop: CSVEIVQGAEAFF. The CDR3 region has the DNA TGCAGCGTGGAAATAGTACAGGGGGCTGAAGCTTTCTTT. The rearrangement joins TRBV29-1 to TRBJ1-1; 8 positions agree with TRBD1. V was pared by 6 bases and J by 6 bases, with 9 bases of the junction left unmatched. Germline V gives CDR1 SQVTM, CDR2 ANQGSEA. CDR3 length equals 13 residues.

The chain couples TRBV11-2 to TRBJ2-1; 7 bases agree with TRBD2. V was pared by 0 bases and J by 10 bases, with 15 bases of the junction left unmatched. Germline lookup yields CDR1 SGHAT and CDR2 FQNNGV. This CDR3 is built from 17 residues. CDR3 bases: TGTGCCAGCAGCTTAGATCGGATTAGCGGGCAGTTCGACGAGCAGTTCTTC. It codes for CASSLDRISGQFDEQFF.

The chain carries TRBV4-2 and TRBJ1-6; D gene unclear. This CDR3 has 14 residues. The V end was cut by 1 base, the J end by 9 bases, with 10 bases between. Germline values: CDR1 LGHNA, CDR2 YNFKEQ. The CDR3 nucleotides are TGTGCCAGCAGCCAAGCCCCCACGGGTTCACCCCTCCACTTT. Translation: CASSQAPTGSPLHF.

This clonotype was observed a handful of times. The CDR3 spells CASSLLPGLAGVSYEQYF. CDR3 DNA sequence: TGTGCCAGCAGTTTATTACCGGGACTAGCGGGAGTCTCCTACGAGCAGTACTTC. J is TRBJ2-7 and V is TRBV27, with 14 bases lining up with TRBD2. The CDR3 length is 18 residues. Per germline, CDR1 MNHEY and CDR2 SMNVEV (reference sequence). Unmatched junction bases numbered 5, after V lost 1 base and J lost 0 bases.

This clonotype is medium-sized. The V call is TRBV20-1, the J call TRBJ1-6, with D tentatively TRBD1 (5 bases). Germline lookup yields CDR1 DFQATT and CDR2 SNEGSKA (reference sequence). The CDR3 covers 12 residues. The ends were cut back, 3 bases at V and 5 bases at J, with 5 bases in the middle. In DNA, the CDR3 is TGCAGTGCTAGGGGGCATAATTCACCCCTCCACTTT. Its protein product is CSARGHNSPLHF.

This rearrangement joins TRBV6-1 to TRBJ1-2; no clear D. Trimming cost V 2 bases and J 4 bases, with 14 bases left between them. The CDR3 contains 15 residues. Germline CDR1 is MNHNS and CDR2 is SASEGT. The CDR3 DNA follows: TGTGCCAGCAGTGAATCAGTTTTCCTAAGCTATGGCTACACCTTC. Protein sequence: CASSESVFLSYGYTF.

This clonotype has a handful of counts. This chain connects TRBV6-1 to TRBJ2-3; 8 nucleotides match TRBD2. Germline CDR1 reads MNHNS; CDR2 reads SASEGT. This CDR3 spans 15 amino acids. Trimming at V came to 7 bases and at J to 3 bases, leaving 9 bases not matched to a gene. The CDR3 sequence: CASNTRASGTDTQYF. The CDR3 DNA is TGTGCCAGCAATACGCGTGCTAGCGGGACAGATACGCAGTATTTT.

This sequence joins TRBV29-1 and TRBJ2-7; 10 bases line up with TRBD1. The CDR3 has 13 amino acids. V lost 4 bases, J lost 7 bases, and 7 bases stayed unmatched. CDR1 and CDR2 from the germline V gene are SQVTM and ANQGSEA. The CDR3 loop reads CSVGPGQGYEQYF. Written as DNA, the CDR3 is TGCAGCGTTGGCCCGGGACAGGGGTATGAGCAGTACTTC.

There are a few counts of this clonotype. The V call is TRBV6-1, the J call TRBJ1-2; D may be TRBD1 (5 bases). Germline V lookup: CDR1 MNHNS, CDR2 SASEGT. CDR3 length: 11 amino acids. Trimming removed 6 bases from V and 5 bases from J, with 7 bases in between. CDR3 in amino acids: CASRRGYGYTF. Here the CDR3 DNA reads TGTGCCAGCAGGCGGGGGTATGGCTACACCTTC.

This clonotype showed up just a few times. The V and J genes are TRBV7-6 and TRBJ1-6, with 7 nucleotides matching TRBD1. Germline loops: CDR1 SGHVS, CDR2 FNYEAQ. J was trimmed by 10 bases and V by 6 bases; bases with no gene match: 21. This CDR3 comprises 18 residues. CDR3 region: CASSLMGHRVGGESPLHF. CDR3 in DNA: TGTGCCAGCAGTCTAATGGGGCATCGAGTAGGGGGCGAATCACCCCTCCACTTT.

The rearrangement uses TRBV19 and TRBJ2-7; 9 bases line up with TRBD2. The V gene's germline CDR1 is LNHDA and CDR2 SQIVND (reference sequence). The CDR3 has 13 residues. The V gene end was trimmed by 6 bases and the J gene end by 7 bases; junction bases not matched to a gene: 7. The CDR3 sequence is CASRPSGTREQYF. CDR3 coding DNA: TGTGCCAGTAGGCCTAGCGGGACTCGGGAGCAGTACTTC.

This clonotype showed up just a few times. The chain recombines TRBV7-2 with TRBJ2-3, with 11 bases lining up with TRBD2. Germline CDR1 SGHTA, CDR2 FQGNSA. Trimming at V came to 4 bases and at J to 2 bases, leaving 5 bases not matched to a gene. The CDR3 length is 16 residues. The CDR3 DNA is TGTGCCAGCAGCTACAGACTAGCGGGACTCACAGATACGCAGTATTTT. It yields the protein CASSYRLAGLTDTQYF.

CDR3 in amino acids: CASSYYAGEYGETQYF. The CDR3 bases are TGTGCCAGCAGTTATTATGCGGGAGAATATGGAGAGACCCAGTACTTC. The chain joins TRBV6-2 or TRBV6-3 to TRBJ2-5, with 7 bases that match TRBD2. CDR1 and CDR2 from the germline V gene are MNHEY and SVGEGT. J was trimmed by 4 bases and V by 3 bases; bases with no gene match: 11. The CDR3 consists of 16 residues.

The chain has TRBV28 and TRBJ1-1; D gene uncertain. V lost 7 bases and J lost 1, with 13 bases in between. The CDR3 extends over 14 amino acids. The germline CDR1 and CDR2 sequences are MDHEN and SYDVKM. DNA of the CDR3: TGTGCCAGCATACATTGGGCGGGGAACACTGAAGCTTTCTTT. Its translation: CASIHWAGNTEAFF.

The sample holds a few counts of this clonotype. The V gene is TRBV7-9, the J gene TRBJ2-7, with D unresolved. The CDR3 totals 15 residues. Trimming removed 1 base from V and 5 bases from J, with 15 bases in between. Germline V gives CDR1 SEHNR, CDR2 FQNEAQ (reference sequence). The CDR3 DNA reads as TGTGCCAGCAGCTTAGGTAGGATACCCATCGACGAGCAGTACTTC. Protein: CASSLGRIPIDEQYF. The whole variable domain, filled in from reference TRBV7-9 and TRBJ2-7, reads DTGVSQNPRHKITKRGQNVTFRCDPISEHNRLYWYRQTLGQGPEFLTYFQNEAQLEKSRLLSDRFSAERPKGSFSTLEIQRTEQGDSAMYLCASSLGRIPIDEQYFGPGTRLTVT.

The chain has TRBV29-1 and TRBJ2-1; TRBD2 aligns across 9 bases. From germline, CDR1 is SQVTM and CDR2 ANQGSEA. This CDR3 region has 13 residues. Trimming cost V 5 bases and J 7 bases; bases outside gene matches: 6. The CDR3 sequence is CSVWLAGSNEQFF. CDR3 bases: TGCAGCGTTTGGCTAGCGGGAAGTAATGAGCAGTTCTTC.

The genes are TRBV19 and TRBJ1-5, with TRBD1 matching over 7 bases. Per germline, CDR1 LNHDA and CDR2 SQIVND (reference sequence). This CDR3 is built from 14 residues. V lost 3 bases to trimming and J lost 6 bases; unmatched junction nucleotides: 5. The CDR3 here is CASSIAGGTQPQHF. The CDR3 DNA follows: TGTGCCAGTAGTATCGCAGGGGGTACTCAGCCCCAGCATTTT.

This chain joins TRBV24-1 and TRBJ1-2; no clear D. This CDR3 is 13 amino acids long. V was clipped by 5 bases and J by 0 bases, with 6 bases between them. Looked up from germline, CDR1 is KGHDR and CDR2 is SFDVKD. The CDR3 nucleotides are TGTGCCACCAGTGCATCTTCTAACTATGGCTACACCTTC. Its translation is CATSASSNYGYTF.

This clonotype is labeled medium-sized. The chain has TRBV7-8 and TRBJ1-1, with TRBD1 as a possible D gene (6 bases). The V end lost 5 bases, the J end lost 1 base, and 8 bases lay between the germline ends. The length of the CDR3 is 13 residues. CDR1 is SGHVS and CDR2 is FQNEAQ in the germline V gene. Here the CDR3 DNA reads TGTGCCAGCAGCACGGACAGGAACACTGAAGCTTTCTTT. Its protein is CASSTDRNTEAFF.

The rearrangement joins TRBV7-2 to TRBJ2-5; a possible D gene is TRBD2 (6 bases). V dropped 1 base and J dropped 5 bases, with 8 bases sitting between them. This CDR3 has 13 amino acids. Germline V lookup: CDR1 SGHTA, CDR2 FQGNSA. In nucleotides, the CDR3 is TGTGCCAGCAGCTTAGTCCGGGAGGAGACCCAGTACTTC. It is translated as CASSLVREETQYF.

The count of this clonotype is one. The genes are TRBV28 and TRBJ2-5; the match to TRBD1 covers 8 bases. The V gene end was trimmed by 3 bases and the J gene end by 5 bases; junction bases not matched to a gene: 8. Looked up from germline, CDR1 is MDHEN and CDR2 is SYDVKM. There are 15 residues in the CDR3. The CDR3 reads CASSFRGTGTETQYF. The CDR3 DNA reads as TGTGCCAGCAGTTTTAGAGGGACAGGCACCGAGACCCAGTACTTC.

The chain is built from TRBV20-1 and TRBJ2-5; no firm D call. Germline loops: CDR1 DFQATT, CDR2 SNEGSKA (reference sequence). Trimming took off 4 bases at V and 3 bases at J, with 18 bases between the two ends. There are 15 residues in the CDR3. The CDR3 region is CSANGRPRPKETQYF. The CDR3 DNA sequence: TGCAGTGCTAACGGGCGACCCCGGCCCAAAGAGACCCAGTACTTC.

This chain links TRBV6-2 or TRBV6-3 with TRBJ2-7; D call uncertain. The CDR3 length is 15 residues. CDR1 and CDR2 from the germline V gene are MNHEY and SVGEGT. Trimming took off 7 bases at V and 1 base at J, with 17 bases between the two ends. The CDR3 sequence is CASIQPDGLSYEQYF. The CDR3, as DNA: TGTGCCAGCATCCAACCCGATGGGCTTTCCTACGAGCAGTACTTC.

The chain joins TRBV5-1 to TRBJ1-2, with 8 bases that match TRBD1. Looked up from germline, CDR1 is SGHRS and CDR2 is YFSETQ. The CDR3 is 14 amino acids. Unmatched junction bases numbered 0, after V lost 1 base and J lost 1 base. In DNA form, the CDR3 reads TGCGCCAGCAGCTTGACAGGGGGTAACTATGGCTACACCTTC. Translating it yields CASSLTGGNYGYTF.

The chain has TRBV29-1 and TRBJ2-5, with a weak D call TRBD1 (7 bases). The CDR3 contains 12 residues. CDR1 and CDR2 from the germline V gene are SQVTM and ANQGSEA. V shed 3 bases and J shed 5 bases, with 10 bases lying between them. CDR3 sequence (DNA): TGCAGCGTTGACCCAGGGGGGGAGACCCAGTACTTC. Its translation is CSVDPGGETQYF.

This rearrangement joins TRBV28 to TRBJ2-7; no clear D gene. Trimming pared 4 bases from V and 6 bases from J, leaving 13 bases between. CDR3 length: 13 residues. Germline assignment: CDR1 MDHEN and CDR2 SYDVKM. Here the CDR3 DNA reads TGTGCCAGCAGTTCCGCCGGCCGCCTCGAGCAGTACTTC. This encodes CASSSAGRLEQYF.